Listed here are 10 T cell receptor beta chains from one sample, sequenced in a study of spatial heterogeneity in lung cancer. TCRdb itself ran the 5' RACE reads through MiXCR, one entry per CDR3 protein. The table lists some 8,000 distinct CDR3 sequences, 5% to 7% of them singletons. Described time point: sample taken at primary tumor resection. The sequenced material consisted of unsorted whole RNA from tumor, nontumor lung or frozen PBMC. The material was PBMCs, obtained at surgery. All receptors derive from a male donor with early-stage non-small cell lung cancer.

This clonotype was recorded at least ten times. V gene TRBV4-1 combines with J gene TRBJ2-1; perhaps D is TRBD1 or TRBD2 (5 bases each). With 4 bases removed from V and 7 bases from J, the gap between germline ends came to 5 bases. Germline-derived CDR1 and CDR2 are MGHRA and YSYEKL. This CDR3 is built from 11 residues. CDR3 sequence (DNA): TGCGCCAGCAGCCGGGGGAATGAGCAGTTCTTC. Amino acid sequence: CASSRGNEQFF.

This clonotype was counted ten times or more. The V call is TRBV7-6, the J call TRBJ1-6, with 9 positions matching TRBD1. The CDR3 consists of 19 residues. The V segment lost 5 bases and the J segment 6 bases; nucleotides outside the gene matches: 17. Per germline, CDR1 SGHVS and CDR2 FNYEAQ. The CDR3 DNA is TGTGCCAGCAGCCCGGGGGTCCCCACAGGGGGCGAGCCTAATTCACCCCTCCACTTT. As protein: CASSPGVPTGGEPNSPLHF.

The chain links TRBV15 to TRBJ2-5; weak D call: TRBD1 (6 bases). Germline assignment: CDR1 LNHNV and CDR2 YYDKDF (reference sequence). CDR3 size: 14 residues. Trimming removed 1 base from V and 0 bases from J, with 6 bases in between. DNA of the CDR3: TGTGCCACCAGCAGAGGGACAGACCAAGAGACCCAGTACTTC. Translated: CATSRGTDQETQYF. The complete variable domain, with remaining parts taken from reference TRBV15 and TRBJ2-5, reads DAMVIQNPRYQVTQFGKPVTLSCSQTLNHNVMYWYQQKSSQAPKLLFHYYDKDFNNEADTPDNFQSRRPNTSFCFLDIRSPGLGDTAMYLCATSRGTDQETQYFGPGTRLLVL.

This clonotype has at least ten counts. V and J are TRBV5-1 and TRBJ1-1; 8 nucleotides match TRBD1. The CDR3 is made up of 15 amino acids. V gave up 2 bases and J gave up 7 bases; unmatched junction bases: 10. In germline, CDR1 is SGHRS, CDR2 YFSETQ. The CDR3 loop is CASSFRGQERDEAFF. DNA of the CDR3: TGCGCCAGCAGCTTCCGGGGACAGGAGAGGGATGAAGCTTTCTTT.

This clonotype was recorded at least ten times. V usage is TRBV4-2 and J usage is TRBJ2-7, with 7 bases identical to TRBD1. Germline CDR1 is LGHNA and CDR2 is YNFKEQ. The CDR3 has 13 amino acids. With V trimmed by 4 bases and J by 2 bases, 2 bases remained unmatched. The CDR3 DNA follows: TGTGCCAGCAGCCGGGACAGAACCTACGAGCAGTACTTC. This codes for CASSRDRTYEQYF.

This sequence joins TRBV19 and TRBJ2-3; either TRBD1 or TRBD2 may supply D (5 bases each). V shed 3 bases and J shed 5 bases, with 9 bases lying between them. Germline CDR1 reads LNHDA; CDR2 reads SQIVND (reference sequence). The length of the CDR3 is 13 residues. CDR3 sequence: CASSIRGGDTQYF. In DNA form, the CDR3 reads TGTGCCAGTAGTATCCGTGGGGGAGATACGCAGTATTTT.

There are many counts of this clonotype. As DNA, the CDR3 is TGTGCCAGCACAGCGGGATGGGAACCCGGGGAGCTGTTTTTT. It specifies CASTAGWEPGELFF. The V call is TRBV27, the J call TRBJ2-2, with 7 positions matching TRBD2. The CDR3 extends over 14 amino acids. Germline values: CDR1 MNHEY, CDR2 SMNVEV (reference sequence). J gave up 6 bases and V 7 bases, and 8 bases lay outside the gene matches.

There are many counts of this clonotype. The rearrangement uses TRBV20-1 and TRBJ2-1; 10 bases are a match to TRBD2. Trimming removed 1 base from V and 5 bases from J; junction bases left unmatched: 2. Germline-derived CDR1 and CDR2 are DFQATT and SNEGSKA (reference sequence). The CDR3 spans 14 residues. CDR3 amino acids: CSARGLAGHNEQFF. For the CDR3, the DNA is TGCAGTGCTAGAGGACTAGCGGGCCACAATGAGCAGTTCTTC.

This clonotype was seen ten or more times. J is TRBJ1-3 and V is TRBV6-1, with D possibly being TRBD1 (5 bases). The V and J ends lost 2 bases and 2 bases respectively, with 10 bases between them. Germline CDR1 MNHNS, CDR2 SASEGT. The CDR3 contains 15 residues. CDR3 loop: CASSEWVTAGNTIYF. Here the CDR3 DNA reads TGTGCCAGCAGTGAATGGGTGACAGCTGGAAACACCATATATTTT.

The table lists this clonotype with many counts. The CDR3 bases are TGTGCCAGCAGCGTAGTCAGAGGGAATGAAAAACTGTTTTTT. This translates into CASSVVRGNEKLFF. This chain joins TRBV9 and TRBJ1-4; the D is unclear. Germline V lookup: CDR1 SGDLS, CDR2 YYNGEE. This CDR3 has 14 residues. Trimming shortened V by 0 bases and J by 5 bases, and 8 bases separated the two germline ends.